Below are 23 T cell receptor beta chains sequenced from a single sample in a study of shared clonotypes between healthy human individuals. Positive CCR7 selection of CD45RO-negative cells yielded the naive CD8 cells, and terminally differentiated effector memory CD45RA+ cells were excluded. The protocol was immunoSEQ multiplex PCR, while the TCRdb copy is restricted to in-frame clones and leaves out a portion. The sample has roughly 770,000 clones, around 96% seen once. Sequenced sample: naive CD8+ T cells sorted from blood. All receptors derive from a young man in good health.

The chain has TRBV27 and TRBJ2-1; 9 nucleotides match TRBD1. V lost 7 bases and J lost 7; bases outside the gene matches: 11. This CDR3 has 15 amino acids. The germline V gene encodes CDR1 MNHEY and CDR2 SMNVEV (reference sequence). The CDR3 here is CASTPPGTGRNEQFF. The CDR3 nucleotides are TGTGCCAGCACCCCCCCCGGGACAGGGCGTAATGAGCAGTTCTTC.

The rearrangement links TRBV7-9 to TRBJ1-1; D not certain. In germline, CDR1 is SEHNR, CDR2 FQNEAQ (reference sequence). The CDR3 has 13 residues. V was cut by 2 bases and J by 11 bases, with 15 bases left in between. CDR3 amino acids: CASSLYMDGGAFF. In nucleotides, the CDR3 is TGTGCCAGCAGCTTATACATGGACGGCGGGGCTTTCTTT. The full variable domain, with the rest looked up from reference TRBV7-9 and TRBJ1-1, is DTGVSQNPRHKITKRGQNVTFRCDPISEHNRLYWYRQTLGQGPEFLTYFQNEAQLEKSRLLSDRFSAERPKGSFSTLEIQRTEQGDSAMYLCASSLYMDGGAFFGQGTRLTVV.

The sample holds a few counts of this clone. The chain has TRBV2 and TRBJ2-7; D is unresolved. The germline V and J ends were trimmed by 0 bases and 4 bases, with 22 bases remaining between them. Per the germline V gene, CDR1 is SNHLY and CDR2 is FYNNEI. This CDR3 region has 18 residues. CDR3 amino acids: CASSEALLKIGKGYEQYF. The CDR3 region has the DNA TGTGCCAGCAGTGAAGCGTTACTTAAAATTGGTAAGGGTTACGAGCAGTACTTC.

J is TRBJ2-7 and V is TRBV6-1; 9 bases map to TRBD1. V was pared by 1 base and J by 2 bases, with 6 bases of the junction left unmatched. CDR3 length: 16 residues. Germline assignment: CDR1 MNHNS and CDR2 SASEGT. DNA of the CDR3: TGTGCCAGCAGTGAAGGGGGACAGGGATTTCCCTACGAGCAGTACTTC. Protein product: CASSEGGQGFPYEQYF.

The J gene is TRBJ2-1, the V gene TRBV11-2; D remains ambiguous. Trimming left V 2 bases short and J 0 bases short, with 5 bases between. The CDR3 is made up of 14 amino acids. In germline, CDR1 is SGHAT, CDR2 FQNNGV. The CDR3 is CASSLRLSYNEQFF. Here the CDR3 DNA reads TGTGCCAGCAGCTTAAGACTCTCCTACAATGAGCAGTTCTTC.

The CDR3 bases are TGCGCCAGCAGCCAATCCCCGGGACGCCTTTACGAGCAGTACTTC. Translation: CASSQSPGRLYEQYF. The genes are TRBV4-1 and TRBJ2-7; tentatively, D is TRBD1 or TRBD2 (5 bases each). The CDR3 spans 15 residues. The V end was cut by 2 bases, the J end by 4 bases, with 15 bases between. The V gene's germline CDR1 is MGHRA and CDR2 YSYEKL.

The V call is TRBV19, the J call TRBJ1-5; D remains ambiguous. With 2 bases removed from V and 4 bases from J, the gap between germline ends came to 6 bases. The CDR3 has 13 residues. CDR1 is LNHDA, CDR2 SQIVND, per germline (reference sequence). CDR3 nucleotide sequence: TGTGCCAGTAGTATATATGGGAATCAGCCCCAGCATTTT. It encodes CASSIYGNQPQHF.

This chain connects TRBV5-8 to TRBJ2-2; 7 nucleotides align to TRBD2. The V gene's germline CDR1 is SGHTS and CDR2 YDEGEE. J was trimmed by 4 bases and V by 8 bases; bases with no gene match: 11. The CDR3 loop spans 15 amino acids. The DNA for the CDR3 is TGTGCCAGTCGGGACTATGGAATTGTCACCGGGGAGCTGTTTTTT. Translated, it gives CASRDYGIVTGELFF.

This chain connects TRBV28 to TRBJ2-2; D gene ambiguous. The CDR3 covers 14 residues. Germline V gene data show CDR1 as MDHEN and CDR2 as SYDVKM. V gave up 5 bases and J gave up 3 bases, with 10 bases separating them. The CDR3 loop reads CASSPRAHTGELFF. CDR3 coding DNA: TGTGCCAGCAGTCCCCGGGCCCACACCGGGGAGCTGTTTTTT.

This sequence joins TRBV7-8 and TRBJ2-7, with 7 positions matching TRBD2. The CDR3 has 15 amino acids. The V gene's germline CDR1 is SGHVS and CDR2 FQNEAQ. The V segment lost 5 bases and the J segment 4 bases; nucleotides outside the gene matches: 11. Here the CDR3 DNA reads TGTGCCAGCAGCGACGCGGCTAGCGGATTTTACGAGCAGTACTTC. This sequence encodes CASSDAASGFYEQYF.

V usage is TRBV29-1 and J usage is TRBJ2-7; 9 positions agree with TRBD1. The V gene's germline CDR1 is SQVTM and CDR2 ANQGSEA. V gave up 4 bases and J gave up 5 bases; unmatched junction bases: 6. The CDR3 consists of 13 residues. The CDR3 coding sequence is TGCAGCGTTGGCTCCGGGACAGGGCACGAGCAGTACTTC. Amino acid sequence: CSVGSGTGHEQYF.

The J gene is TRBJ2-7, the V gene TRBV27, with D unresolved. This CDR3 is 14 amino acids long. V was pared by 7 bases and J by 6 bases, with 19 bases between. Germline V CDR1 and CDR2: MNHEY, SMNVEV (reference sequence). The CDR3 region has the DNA TGTGCCAGCAAGGCCGGGCTACCCGTCGGCGAGCAGTACTTC. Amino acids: CASKAGLPVGEQYF.

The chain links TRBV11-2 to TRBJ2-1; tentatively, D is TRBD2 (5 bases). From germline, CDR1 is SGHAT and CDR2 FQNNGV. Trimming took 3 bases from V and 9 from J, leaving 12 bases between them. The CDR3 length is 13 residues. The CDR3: CASSLDLFREQFF. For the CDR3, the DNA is TGTGCCAGCAGCTTGGACTTGTTCCGTGAGCAGTTCTTC. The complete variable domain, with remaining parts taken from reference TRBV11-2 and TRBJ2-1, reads EAGVAQSPRYKIIEKRQSVAFWCNPISGHATLYWYQQILGQGPKLLIQFQNNGVVDDSQLPKDRFSAERLKGVDSTLKIQPAKLEDSAVYLCASSLDLFREQFFGPGTRLTVL.

In DNA form, the CDR3 reads TGTGCCAGCACCCCCCACTGGGGGAACGAAGAGACCCAGTACTTC. Its protein is CASTPHWGNEETQYF. The V call is TRBV7-6, the J call TRBJ2-5, with D perhaps matching TRBD1 or TRBD2 (5 bases each). The V end lost 7 bases, the J end lost 3 bases, and 18 bases lay between the germline ends. CDR3 length equals 15 residues. Germline loops: CDR1 SGHVS, CDR2 FNYEAQ.

This CDR3 reads CASSTHGTSAAYEQYF. Here the CDR3 DNA reads TGTGCCAGCAGTACACACGGGACTAGCGCGGCCTACGAGCAGTACTTC. The V call is TRBV27, the J call TRBJ2-7, with 10 positions matching TRBD2. Looked up from germline, CDR1 is MNHEY and CDR2 is SMNVEV (reference sequence). The CDR3 contains 16 residues. J lost 2 bases, V lost 5 bases, and 9 bases had no gene match.

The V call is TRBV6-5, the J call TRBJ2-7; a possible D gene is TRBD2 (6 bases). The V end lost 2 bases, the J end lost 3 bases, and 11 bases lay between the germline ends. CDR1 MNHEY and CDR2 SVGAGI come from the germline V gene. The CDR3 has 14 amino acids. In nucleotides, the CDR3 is TGTGCCAGCAGTTACAAGGGAGGTGGCTACGAGCAGTACTTC. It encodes CASSYKGGGYEQYF.

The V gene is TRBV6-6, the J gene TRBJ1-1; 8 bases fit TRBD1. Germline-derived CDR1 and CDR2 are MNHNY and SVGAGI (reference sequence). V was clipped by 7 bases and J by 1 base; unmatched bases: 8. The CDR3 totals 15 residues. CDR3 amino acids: CASIVQGARNTEAFF. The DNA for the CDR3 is TGTGCCAGCATAGTTCAGGGGGCAAGGAACACTGAAGCTTTCTTT.

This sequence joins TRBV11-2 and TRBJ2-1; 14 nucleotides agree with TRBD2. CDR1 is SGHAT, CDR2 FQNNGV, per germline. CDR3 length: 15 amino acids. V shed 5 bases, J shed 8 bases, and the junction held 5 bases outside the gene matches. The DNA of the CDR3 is TGTGCCAGCAGCCCAGGACTAGCGGGAGGCTATGAGCAGTTCTTC. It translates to CASSPGLAGGYEQFF.

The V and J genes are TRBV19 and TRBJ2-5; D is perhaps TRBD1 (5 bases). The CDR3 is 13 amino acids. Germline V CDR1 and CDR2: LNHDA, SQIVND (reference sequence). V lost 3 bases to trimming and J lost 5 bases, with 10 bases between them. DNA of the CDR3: TGTGCCAGTAGTATCGGGCAGGGTGAGACCCAGTACTTC. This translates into CASSIGQGETQYF.

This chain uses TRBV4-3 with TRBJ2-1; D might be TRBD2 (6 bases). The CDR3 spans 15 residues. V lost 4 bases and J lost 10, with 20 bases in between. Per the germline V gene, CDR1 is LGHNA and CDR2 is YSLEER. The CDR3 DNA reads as TGCGCCAGCAGCCCCCGACTAGGTATTTCGGAAGAGCAGTTCTTC. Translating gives CASSPRLGISEEQFF.

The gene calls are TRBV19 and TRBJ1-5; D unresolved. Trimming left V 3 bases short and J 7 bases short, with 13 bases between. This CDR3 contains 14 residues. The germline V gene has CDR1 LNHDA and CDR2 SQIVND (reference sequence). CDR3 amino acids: CASSISGLTQPQHF. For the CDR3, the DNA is TGTGCCAGTAGTATCTCCGGTTTGACCCAGCCCCAGCATTTT.

CDR3 loop: CASSLGGFPYF. CDR3 coding DNA: TGTGCCAGCAGTTTGGGGGGGTTCCCTTACTTC. The chain is built from TRBV28 and TRBJ2-7, with TRBD2 matching 7 bases. Germline CDR1 reads MDHEN; CDR2 reads SYDVKM. The CDR3 totals 11 residues. V was pared by 3 bases and J by 13 bases, with 6 bases of the junction left unmatched.

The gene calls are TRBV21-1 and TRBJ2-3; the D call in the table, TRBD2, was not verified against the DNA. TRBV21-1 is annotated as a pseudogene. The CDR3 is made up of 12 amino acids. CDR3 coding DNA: TGTGCCAGCAGCCTTAGCCCAATTGCGCAGTATTTT. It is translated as CASSLSPIAQYF.